What follows are 18 T cell receptor beta chains derived from one specimen sequenced in a study of cytomegalovirus exposure and HLA in healthy donors. PCR employed 60 Vbeta and 13 Jbeta primers. The assay was immunoSEQ multiplex PCR, and TCRdb's table has in-frame clones only and misses some. Of 200,000 or so clones detected, 80% to 90% appear once; the ten largest clones hold 2.5% to 3%. The specimen was PBMCs. The receptor set was obtained from a man aged 30-40 years in good health and CMV-seronegative.

The chain joins TRBV6-6 to TRBJ2-7, with D unresolved. Germline-derived CDR1 and CDR2 are MNHNY and SVGAGI (reference sequence). CDR3 length equals 11 residues. V dropped 7 bases and J dropped 1 base, with 5 bases sitting between them. This CDR3 is CASKASYEQYF. The CDR3 nucleotides read TGTGCCAGCAAAGCATCCTACGAGCAGTACTTC.

V is TRBV5-1 and J is TRBJ2-5; 8 bases align to TRBD2. J lost 4 bases, V lost 3 bases, and 11 bases had no gene match. Germline lookup yields CDR1 SGHRS and CDR2 YFSETQ. CDR3 length: 16 amino acids. The CDR3 protein is CASSSGGGPKRETQYF. CDR3 nucleotides: TGCGCCAGCAGCTCGGGGGGGGGACCAAAACGAGAGACCCAGTACTTC.

The rearrangement joins TRBV9 to TRBJ1-2, with D possibly being TRBD1 (5 bases). V lost 0 bases and J lost 4, with 16 bases in between. The CDR3 extends over 16 amino acids. CDR1 and CDR2 (germline): SGDLS, YYNGEE. This chain's CDR3 is CASSVGSRGQGYGYTF. The CDR3 region has the DNA TGTGCCAGCAGCGTAGGGTCTCGCGGTCAGGGCTATGGCTACACCTTC.

This clone occurred a few times. This chain connects TRBV27 to TRBJ2-5, with TRBD1 identical over 8 bases. J was trimmed by 3 bases and V by 5 bases; bases with no gene match: 11. There are 16 residues in the CDR3. Germline V CDR1 and CDR2: MNHEY, SMNVEV (reference sequence). The CDR3 sequence: CASSPRPTGAEETQYF. The CDR3 DNA reads as TGTGCCAGCAGTCCCCGACCGACAGGGGCGGAAGAGACCCAGTACTTC.

This chain connects TRBV11-2 to TRBJ2-7; D is possibly TRBD2 (6 bases). The length of the CDR3 is 14 residues. Germline CDR1 and CDR2: SGHAT and FQNNGV. Trimming stripped 5 bases from V and 2 bases from J, with 13 bases between. The CDR3 reads CASSRLDSPYEQYF. As DNA, the CDR3 is TGTGCCAGCAGCCGACTAGACAGCCCCTACGAGCAGTACTTC.

This chain joins TRBV5-3 and TRBJ2-5; 11 bases are shared with TRBD2. Being an ORF, TRBV5-3 has a function that is uncertain. The CDR3 spans 17 residues. Trimming took 1 base from V and 1 from J; bases not matched to a gene: 6. CDR3 residues: CARSLTRLAGLQETQYF. The CDR3 DNA is TGTGCCAGAAGCTTGACCCGACTAGCGGGGCTCCAAGAGACCCAGTACTTC.

The CDR3: CASRSNGEAFF. CDR3 nucleotide sequence: TGTGCCAGCAGATCGAACGGTGAAGCTTTCTTT. The chain combines TRBV11-2 with TRBJ1-1; D ambiguous. The germline gives CDR1 SGHAT, CDR2 FQNNGV. V gave up 6 bases and J gave up 7 bases, with 9 bases separating them. The CDR3 is 11 residues long.

The J gene is TRBJ2-3, the V gene TRBV18; 9 positions match TRBD2. Germline CDR1 KGHSH, CDR2 LQKENI. The trim removed 9 bases at V and 8 bases at J, leaving 0 bases unmatched. This CDR3 contains 10 residues. In nucleotides, the CDR3 is TGTGCCAGTAGCGGGGGTACGCAGTATTTT. This gives the protein CASSGGTQYF.

The rearrangement joins TRBV6-1 to TRBJ2-6; 10 bases fit TRBD1. The CDR3 length is 18 residues. The V segment lost 3 bases and the J segment 2 bases; nucleotides outside the gene matches: 7. Germline-derived CDR1 and CDR2 are MNHNS and SASEGT. Here the CDR3 reads CASSELGQGLAGANVLTF. As DNA, the CDR3 is TGTGCCAGCAGTGAGTTGGGACAGGGGCTGGCTGGGGCCAACGTCCTGACTTTC.

The table lists this clone with a few counts. The rearrangement joins TRBV6-5 to TRBJ1-4; D unclear. CDR3 size: 13 residues. V lost 6 bases and J lost 4, with 9 bases in between. Germline-derived CDR1 and CDR2 are MNHEY and SVGAGI. The CDR3: CASRYHGNEKLFF. The CDR3 DNA reads as TGTGCCAGCAGGTACCACGGTAATGAAAAACTGTTTTTT.

This sequence joins TRBV1 and TRBJ2-7; the D call in the table, TRBD2, was not verified against the DNA. TRBV1 is tagged as a pseudogene. The CDR3 consists of 17 residues. The CDR3 region is CTSSSESRDYRLYEQYF. CDR3 coding DNA: TGCACCAGCAGCTCAGAAAGCCGGGACTACCGACTCTACGAGCAGTACTTC.

The chain is built from TRBV2 and TRBJ2-5, with TRBD1 matching 7 bases. V gave up 5 bases and J gave up 2 bases; unmatched junction bases: 2. This CDR3 spans 13 amino acids. Germline-derived CDR1 and CDR2 are SNHLY and FYNNEI. The DNA of the CDR3 is TGTGCCAGCAGTTGGGACAGACAAGAGACCCAGTACTTC. Protein: CASSWDRQETQYF.

The chain carries TRBV4-2 and TRBJ2-3, with TRBD2 identical over 12 bases. This CDR3 is 24 amino acids long. Trimming removed 3 bases from V and 2 bases from J; junction bases left unmatched: 27. CDR1 LGHNA and CDR2 YNFKEQ come from the germline V gene. The CDR3 loop reads CASSQGRRLAGGLAGASYTDTQYF. The CDR3 DNA follows: TGTGCCAGCAGCCAGGGCCGCAGGCTAGCGGGGGGGCTAGCCGGAGCCTCTTACACAGATACGCAGTATTTT.

CDR3 residues: CASSYRQAGFGYTF. The CDR3 bases are TGTGCCAGCAGTTACCGGCAGGCAGGTTTTGGCTACACCTTC. This sequence joins TRBV6-5 and TRBJ1-2; no clear D. Looked up from germline, CDR1 is MNHEY and CDR2 is SVGAGI. V lost 2 bases to trimming and J lost 7 bases, with 14 bases between them. The CDR3 sequence is 14 residues long.

This chain joins TRBV7-2 and TRBJ1-2, with 9 bases identical to TRBD1. The CDR3 loop spans 15 amino acids. V lost 5 bases and J lost 14; bases outside the gene matches: 18. CDR1 is SGHTA and CDR2 is FQGNSA in the germline V gene. The CDR3 coding sequence is TGTGCCAGCAGCCCCAGATACGACAGGGGGTCCGAAACTACCTTC. Translating gives CASSPRYDRGSETTF.

The rearrangement links TRBV4-2 to TRBJ1-4; 7 bases are a match to TRBD1. CDR3 length: 14 residues. Trimming removed 4 bases from V and 8 bases from J; junction bases left unmatched: 7. Germline loops: CDR1 LGHNA, CDR2 YNFKEQ. The CDR3 coding sequence is TGTGCCAGCAGCCCCGGGCCAGGGGGGGAAAAACTGTTTTTT. This codes for CASSPGPGGEKLFF.

To note about this clone: Germline and junction disagree at one end, which may indicate a read error. V usage is TRBV2 and J usage is TRBJ2-3, with 10 bases identical to TRBD2. Looked up from germline, CDR1 is SNHLY and CDR2 is FYNNEI. The CDR3 is made up of 15 amino acids. CDR3 protein: CASSVPSGGTDTQYF. The CDR3 coding sequence is TGTGCCAGCAGTGTACCTAGCGGGGGCACCGATACGCAGTATTTT.

This chain joins TRBV29-1 and TRBJ1-1; 10 bases fit TRBD1. The CDR3 loop spans 11 amino acids. J gave up 12 bases and V 7 bases, and 8 bases lay outside the gene matches. Germline V gene lookup returns CDR1 SQVTM and CDR2 ANQGSEA. This CDR3 is CSAARDRGTFF. Here the CDR3 DNA reads TGCAGCGCCGCAAGGGACAGGGGAACTTTCTTT.